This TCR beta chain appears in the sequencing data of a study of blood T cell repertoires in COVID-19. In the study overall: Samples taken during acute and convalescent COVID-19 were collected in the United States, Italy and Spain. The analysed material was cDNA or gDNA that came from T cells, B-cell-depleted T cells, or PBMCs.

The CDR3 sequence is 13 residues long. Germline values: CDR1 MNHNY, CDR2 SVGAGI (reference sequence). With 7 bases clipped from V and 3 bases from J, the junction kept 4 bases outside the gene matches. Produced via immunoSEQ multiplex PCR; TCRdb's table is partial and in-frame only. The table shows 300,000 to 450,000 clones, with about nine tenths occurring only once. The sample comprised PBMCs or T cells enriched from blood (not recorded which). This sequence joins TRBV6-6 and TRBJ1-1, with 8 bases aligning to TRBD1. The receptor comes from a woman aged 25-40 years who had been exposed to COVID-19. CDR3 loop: CASTTDRDTEAFF. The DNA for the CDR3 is TGTGCCAGCACCACGGACAGGGACACTGAAGCTTTCTTT.